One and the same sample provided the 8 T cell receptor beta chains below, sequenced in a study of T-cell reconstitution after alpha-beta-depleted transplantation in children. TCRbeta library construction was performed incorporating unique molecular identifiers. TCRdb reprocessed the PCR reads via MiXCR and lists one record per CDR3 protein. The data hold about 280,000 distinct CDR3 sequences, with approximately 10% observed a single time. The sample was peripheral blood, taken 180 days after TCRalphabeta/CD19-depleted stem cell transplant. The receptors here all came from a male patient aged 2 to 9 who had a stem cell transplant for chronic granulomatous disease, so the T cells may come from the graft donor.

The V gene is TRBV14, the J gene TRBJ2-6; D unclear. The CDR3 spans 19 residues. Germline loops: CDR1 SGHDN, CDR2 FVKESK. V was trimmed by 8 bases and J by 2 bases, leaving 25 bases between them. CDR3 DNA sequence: TGTGCCAGCTCAGCTCGACATGCCCCCCTTGGGACTGGGGCCAACGTCCTGACTTTC. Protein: CASSARHAPLGTGANVLTF.

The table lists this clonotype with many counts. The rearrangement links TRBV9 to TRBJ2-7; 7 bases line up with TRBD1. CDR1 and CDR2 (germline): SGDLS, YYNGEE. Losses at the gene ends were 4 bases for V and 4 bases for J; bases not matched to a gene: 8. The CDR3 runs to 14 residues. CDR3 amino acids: CASSPATGIYEQYF. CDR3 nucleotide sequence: TGTGCCAGCAGCCCCGCGACAGGGATATACGAGCAGTACTTC.

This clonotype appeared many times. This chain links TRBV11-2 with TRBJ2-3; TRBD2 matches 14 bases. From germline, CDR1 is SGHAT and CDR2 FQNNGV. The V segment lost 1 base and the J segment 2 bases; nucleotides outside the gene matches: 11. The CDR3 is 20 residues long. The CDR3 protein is CASSLVSGTSGGIITDTQYF. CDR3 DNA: TGTGCCAGCAGCTTAGTTTCCGGGACTAGCGGGGGAATCATCACAGATACGCAGTATTTT.

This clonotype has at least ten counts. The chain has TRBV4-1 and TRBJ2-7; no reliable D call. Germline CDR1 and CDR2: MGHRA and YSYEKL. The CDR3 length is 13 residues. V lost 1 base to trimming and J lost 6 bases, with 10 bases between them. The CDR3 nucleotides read TGCGCCAGCAGCCAAGCTTTAGTTGGCGAGCAGTACTTC. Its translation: CASSQALVGEQYF.

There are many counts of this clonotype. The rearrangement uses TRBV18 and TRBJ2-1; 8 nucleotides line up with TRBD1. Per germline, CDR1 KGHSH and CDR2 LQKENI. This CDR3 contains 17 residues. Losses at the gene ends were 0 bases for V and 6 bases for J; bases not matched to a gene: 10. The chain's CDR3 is CASSPPGLDRVSNEQFF. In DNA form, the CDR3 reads TGTGCCAGCTCACCACCGGGATTGGACAGGGTCTCCAATGAGCAGTTCTTC.

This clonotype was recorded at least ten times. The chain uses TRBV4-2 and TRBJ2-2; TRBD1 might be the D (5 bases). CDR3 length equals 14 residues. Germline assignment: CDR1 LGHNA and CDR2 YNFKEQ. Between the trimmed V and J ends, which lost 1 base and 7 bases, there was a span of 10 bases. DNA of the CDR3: TGTGCCAGCAGCCAAGTAGGGGCCGGCGGGGAGCTGTTTTTT. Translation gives CASSQVGAGGELFF.

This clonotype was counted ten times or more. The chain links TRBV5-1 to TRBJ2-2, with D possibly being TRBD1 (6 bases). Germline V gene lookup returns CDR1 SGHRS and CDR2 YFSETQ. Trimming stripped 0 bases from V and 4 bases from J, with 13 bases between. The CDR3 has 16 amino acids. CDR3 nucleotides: TGCGCCAGCAGCTTGGATGTGACAGGTCTCACCGGGGAGCTGTTTTTT. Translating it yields CASSLDVTGLTGELFF.

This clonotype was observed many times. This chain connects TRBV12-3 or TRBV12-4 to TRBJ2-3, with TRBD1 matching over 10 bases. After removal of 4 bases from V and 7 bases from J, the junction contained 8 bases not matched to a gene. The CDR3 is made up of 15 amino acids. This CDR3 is CASSSPGQGRHTQYF. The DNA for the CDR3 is TGTGCCAGCAGTTCACCGGGACAGGGGCGTCATACGCAGTATTTT.